The 18 T cell receptor beta chains presented below share a single source sample, sequenced in a study of T cell clonality in common variable immunodeficiency. Generated by immunoSEQ multiplex PCR, the TCRdb table keeps only in-frame clones and is missing some. This table holds 30,000 to 40,000 clones with no singletons; the top ten claim 0.95%. The sequenced material came from peripheral blood mononuclear cells. The receptors come from a person between 18 and 75 years old in good health.

The table lists this clone with a few counts. The CDR3 is cut off 3 residues early in the read; its end comes from the germline J gene. The J gene is TRBJ1-2, the V gene TRBV25-1; 8 bases line up with TRBD1. Per the germline V gene, CDR1 is MGHDK and CDR2 is SYGVNS. Unmatched junction bases numbered 7, after V lost 6 bases and J lost 4 bases. CDR3 length: 14 residues. This CDR3 reads CASRGTGGLYGYTF. Partial CDR3 DNA: TGTGCCAGCAGAGGGACAGGAGGCCTCTATGGC.

This clone was detected many times. The read falls 3 residues short of the CDR3 end, and the missing part is taken from the germline J gene. J is TRBJ2-3 and V is TRBV20-1; 9 nucleotides line up with TRBD1. This CDR3 has 16 amino acids. Unmatched junction bases numbered 12, after V lost 4 bases and J lost 4 bases. From germline, CDR1 is DFQATT and CDR2 SNEGSKA (reference sequence). CDR3 in amino acids: CSAKDLRDRDPDTQYF. The covered CDR3 bases are TGCAGTGCTAAGGACCTCCGGGACAGGGATCCAGATACG.

Many counts were recorded for this clone. Sequencing ends 3 residues short of the CDR3 end; the germline J gene provides the rest. The V and J genes are TRBV19 and TRBJ2-2; 8 nucleotides line up with TRBD2. Per the germline V gene, CDR1 is LNHDA and CDR2 is SQIVND (reference sequence). The V segment lost 4 bases and the J segment 3 bases; nucleotides outside the gene matches: 1. This CDR3 region has 14 residues. The CDR3 DNA, read in part, is TGTGCCAGTAGTAGCGGGGGGCACACCGGGGAG. Protein sequence: CASSSGGHTGE. The entire CDR3 reads CASSSGGHTGELFF.

This clone occurred many times. The CDR3 end is not reached by the read, which stops 3 residues before it; the germline J gene fills it in. The V call is TRBV7-2, the J call TRBJ1-2; TRBD1 is a possible D gene (5 bases). The CDR3 loop spans 15 amino acids. Germline assignment: CDR1 SGHTA and CDR2 FQGNSA. V gave up 2 bases and J gave up 2 bases, with 12 bases separating them. This CDR3 is CASSLRQGSNYGYTF. The DNA read from the CDR3 is TGTGCCAGCAGCTTAAGGCAGGGCAGCAACTATGGC.

There are many counts of this clone. The read terminates 3 residues before the CDR3 end, so the remaining end is supplied by the germline J gene. This chain uses TRBV20-1 with TRBJ2-7; 10 bases are a match to TRBD2. The CDR3 length is 15 residues. CDR1 and CDR2 (germline): DFQATT, SNEGSKA (reference sequence). J lost 4 bases, V lost 0 bases, and 6 bases had no gene match. CDR3 bases read: TGCAGTGCTAGAGACCCAGCGGGGGGGCTATACGAG. Its translation: CSARDPAGGLYE. The whole CDR3 protein reads CSARDPAGGLYEQYF.

At least ten counts were recorded for this clone. The read stops 3 residues short of the end of the CDR3; the missing end is completed from the germline J gene. The chain carries TRBV9 and TRBJ2-7, with D tentatively TRBD1 (5 bases). Trimming pared 0 bases from V and 2 bases from J, leaving 9 bases between. The CDR3 runs 14 residues. CDR1 is SGDLS, CDR2 YYNGEE, per germline. The sequenced part of the CDR3 DNA is TGTGCCAGCAGCGTAGACAGGACGACCTACGAG. This sequence encodes CASSVDRTTYE. The CDR3 as a whole reads CASSVDRTTYEQYF.

Many counts were recorded for this clone. From the germline J gene comes the end of the CDR3, since the read stops 3 residues before it. The V and J genes are TRBV29-1 and TRBJ1-1; tentative D call: TRBD1 (5 bases). Germline V gene data show CDR1 as SQVTM and CDR2 as ANQGSEA. CDR3 length: 13 residues. Trimming cost V 4 bases and J 5 bases, with 14 bases left between them. The CDR3 is CSVASIRGTEAFF. The CDR3 bases that were read are TGCAGCGTTGCCTCTATTCGGGGGACTGAA.

This clone was picked up many times. The junction does not match germline at one end; this may be a read error. The missing CDR3 end, 3 residues past where the read stops, is filled in from the germline J gene. The chain has TRBV4-2 and TRBJ2-1; possible D gene TRBD2, 6 bases. The germline V gene has CDR1 LGHNA and CDR2 YNFKEQ. The CDR3 is 17 amino acids. The covered CDR3 bases are TGCGCCAGCAGCCAAGATAGCGCGGCTAGCGTTTACAATGAG. It specifies CASSQDSAASVYNE. In full, the CDR3 reads CASSQDSAASVYNEQFF.

This clone showed up many times. The read finishes 3 residues shy of the CDR3 end, and the germline J gene is used to complete it. J is TRBJ2-1 and V is TRBV6-2 or TRBV6-3, with 7 bases fitting TRBD1. Germline CDR1 MNHEY, CDR2 SVGEGT. J lost 0 bases, V lost 6 bases, and 5 bases had no gene match. The CDR3 has 15 residues. The CDR3 bases that were read are TGTGCCAGCAGGTTCGACAGGGACTCCTACAATGAG. It codes for CASRFDRDSYNE. The entire CDR3 sequence reads CASRFDRDSYNEQFF.

At least ten counts were recorded for this clone. The CDR3 goes on 3 residues after the read ends, and that part is filled in from the germline J gene. The rearrangement links TRBV20-1 to TRBJ1-1; D unclear. This CDR3 spans 11 amino acids. V was pared by 5 bases and J by 4 bases, with 8 bases between. Germline lookup yields CDR1 DFQATT and CDR2 SNEGSKA (reference sequence). CDR3 DNA (partial): TGCAGTGCTCTTAAGGGCACTGAA. Translation: CSALKGTE. The entire CDR3 reads CSALKGTEAFF.

This clone was seen at least ten times. The CDR3 end lies 3 residues beyond the end of the read and is filled in from the germline J gene. This chain connects TRBV7-2 to TRBJ2-5; D uncertain. CDR3 length: 14 amino acids. Trimming cost V 1 base and J 5 bases, with 11 bases left between them. Germline CDR1 and CDR2: SGHTA and FQGNSA. The CDR3 region is CASSLGSPIETQYF. CDR3 DNA (partial): TGTGCCAGCAGCTTAGGGTCTCCTATTGAGACC.

This clone was picked up many times. The read comes to an end 3 residues before the CDR3 does, leaving the germline J gene to fill in the end. The chain uses TRBV4-1 and TRBJ2-5, with 12 bases identical to TRBD2. Germline trimming cut 3 bases from V and 5 bases from J; bases unmatched to any gene: 10. CDR3 length: 17 residues. CDR1 is MGHRA and CDR2 is YSYEKL in the germline V gene. The CDR3 DNA, read in part, is TGCGCCAGCAGCCACCCTAGCGGGGGGGGGCTCCGGGAGACC. Residues: CASSHPSGGGLRET. The whole CDR3 sequence is CASSHPSGGGLRETQYF.

This clone was counted ten times or more. The read ends 3 residues early relative to the CDR3; the germline J gene fills the gap. Other nucleotide sequences from this sample produce the same CDR3. V gene TRBV20-1 combines with J gene TRBJ2-7; D unresolved. Trimming stripped 1 base from V and 4 bases from J, with 5 bases between. Germline CDR1 is DFQATT and CDR2 is SNEGSKA (reference sequence). There are 11 residues in the CDR3. The chain's CDR3 is CSARAVYEQYF. The CDR3 bases that were read are TGCAGTGCTAGAGCAGTTTACGAG.

Many counts were recorded for this clone. The read comes to an end 3 residues before the CDR3 does, leaving the germline J gene to fill in the end. The J gene is TRBJ2-1, the V gene TRBV2, with 8 bases lining up with TRBD2. J lost 0 bases, V lost 8 bases, and 9 bases had no gene match. Germline V gene lookup returns CDR1 SNHLY and CDR2 FYNNEI. The CDR3 loop spans 16 amino acids. The CDR3 sequence: CASLGLVSLSYNEQFF. CDR3 bases read: TGTGCCAGCCTGGGACTAGTCTCCCTCTCCTACAATGAG.

With regard to this clone: The CDR3 goes on 3 residues after the read ends, and that part is filled in from the germline J gene. This chain links TRBV18 with TRBJ2-5; TRBD1 might be the D (5 bases). V was trimmed by 3 bases and J by 4 bases, leaving 12 bases between them. Germline V gene lookup returns CDR1 KGHSH and CDR2 LQKENI. This CDR3 is 14 amino acids long. The CDR3 protein is CASSPGLGRETQYF. The CDR3 DNA, read in part, is TGTGCCAGCTCACCTGGTTTGGGGCGAGAGACC.

This clone appeared many times. Sequencing ends 3 residues short of the CDR3 end; the germline J gene provides the rest. The chain couples TRBV5-1 to TRBJ2-5, with TRBD2 matching 9 bases. The CDR3 has 17 amino acids. V shed 0 bases and J 5 bases; nucleotides not matched to a gene: 11. Germline V CDR1 and CDR2: SGHRS, YFSETQ. The part of the CDR3 DNA that was read is TGCGCCAGCAGCTTGGCTCGGAAGGCGGGGGGGCTGGAGACC. Its translation is CASSLARKAGGLET. The whole CDR3 region reads CASSLARKAGGLETQYF.

This clone was seen many times. The CDR3 is cut off 3 residues early in the read; its end comes from the germline J gene. Other DNA variants within this sample encode the same CDR3. This chain joins TRBV27 and TRBJ2-1; possibly TRBD1 for D (6 bases). The CDR3 has 14 residues. The V and J ends lost 3 bases and 3 bases respectively, with 9 bases between them. The germline gives CDR1 MNHEY, CDR2 SMNVEV (reference sequence). CDR3 DNA (partial): TGTGCCAGCAGTTTGGGCAGGGGCTACAATGAG. Protein product: CASSLGRGYNE. The CDR3, in full, reads CASSLGRGYNEQFF.

This clone was observed at least ten times. The covered CDR3 bases are TGTGCCAGCAACGACAGGGGGAACACAGATACG. This translates into CASNDRGNTDT. In full, the CDR3 reads CASNDRGNTDTQYF. This chain uses TRBV6-2 or TRBV6-3 with TRBJ2-3; TRBD1 aligns across 9 bases. The read ends 3 residues early relative to the CDR3; the germline J gene fills the gap. Germline CDR1 and CDR2: MNHEY and SVGEGT. The CDR3 contains 14 residues. J lost 2 bases, V lost 7 bases, and 4 bases had no gene match.